Listed below are T cell receptor beta chains from one sample, sequenced in a study of blood T cell repertoires in COVID-19. Sequenced by immunoSEQ multiplex PCR; TCRdb stores in-frame clones only, minus some. The sample lists more than 95,000 clones, roughly 88% seen once, with roughly 4.9% in the top ten. Sequencing was done on a sample of peripheral blood. The receptors were gathered from a human donor in a cohort sampled during active COVID-19. Each CDR3 is given with its conserved first and last residue. A D gene is named only where the DNA matches it firmly. Expanded clones get a size class; other rows say once, few or many, or leave the size out.

CDR3: CASSDYWGSGANVLTF; DNA: TGTGCCAGCTCAGACTATTGGGGCTCTGGGGCCAACGTCCTGACTTTC; D: .; size: .; J: TRBJ2-6; V: TRBV18
CDR3: CASSLATSGISTDTQYF; DNA: TGTGCCAGCAGCTTGGCTACTAGCGGTATCAGCACAGATACGCAGTATTTT; D: TRBD2; size: .; J: TRBJ2-3; V: TRBV5-6
CDR3: CASSDQGASNQPQHF; DNA: TGTGCCAGCAGTGATCAGGGGGCGAGCAATCAGCCCCAGCATTTT; D: TRBD1; size: few; J: TRBJ1-5; V: TRBV7-9
CDR3: CASIGGIGSYEQYF; DNA: TGTGCCAGCATTGGGGGCATAGGGTCCTACGAGCAGTACTTC; D: .; size: .; J: TRBJ2-7; V: TRBV6-5
CDR3: CASRKTSGENYEQYF; DNA: TGTGCCAGCAGAAAGACTAGCGGAGAGAACTACGAGCAGTACTTC; D: TRBD2; size: .; J: TRBJ2-7; V: TRBV7-9
CDR3: CTSSQDYRDTQYF; DNA: TGCACCAGCAGCCAAGATTATAGAGATACGCAGTATTTT; D: .; size: .; J: TRBJ2-3; V: TRBV1
CDR3: CASSATGDYGYTF; DNA: TGCGCCAGCAGCGCGACAGGCGATTATGGCTACACCTTC; D: .; size: .; J: TRBJ1-2; V: TRBV4-3
CDR3: CASSLAGETQYF; DNA: TGCGCCAGCAGCTTGGCGGGGGAGACCCAGTACTTC; D: .; size: .; J: TRBJ2-5; V: TRBV5-1
CDR3: CASSLIYPNRGKEKLFF; DNA: TGTGCCAGCAGCTTAATTTACCCCAACAGGGGAAAAGAAAAACTGTTTTTT; D: TRBD1; size: .; J: TRBJ1-4; V: TRBV7-2
CDR3: CASSAESLPRPEAFF; DNA: TGTGCCAGCAGTGCGGAGTCGCTTCCGCGCCCTGAAGCTTTCTTT; D: .; size: .; J: TRBJ1-1; V: TRBV25-1
CDR3: CASSIGLQETQYF; DNA: TGTGCCAGCAGCATCGGACTACAAGAGACCCAGTACTTC; D: .; size: .; J: TRBJ2-5; V: TRBV7-2
CDR3: CASSLLGLAGSNEQFF; DNA: TGTGCCAGCAGTTTATTGGGACTAGCGGGATCAAATGAGCAGTTCTTC; D: TRBD2; size: .; J: TRBJ2-1; V: TRBV27
CDR3: CASSLAGSSYNEQFF; DNA: TGTGCCAGCAGCTTAGCGGGCAGCTCCTACAATGAGCAGTTCTTC; D: .; size: .; J: TRBJ2-1; V: TRBV7-9
CDR3: CASSPAALITDTQYF; DNA: TGTGCCAGCAGCCCCGCGGCCCTAATCACAGATACGCAGTATTTT; D: .; size: .; J: TRBJ2-3; V: TRBV27
CDR3: CASSSQGYSNQPQHF; DNA: TGTGCCAGCAGCTCCCAGGGTTATAGCAATCAGCCCCAGCATTTT; D: .; size: .; J: TRBJ1-5; V: TRBV11-2
CDR3: CAWSARGLSQPQHF; DNA: TGTGCCTGGAGTGCGCGGGGGTTAAGTCAGCCCCAGCATTTT; D: .; size: .; J: TRBJ1-5; V: TRBV30
CDR3: CASSQDVTSGTDTQYF; DNA: TGCGCCAGCAGCCAAGATGTAACTAGCGGCACAGATACGCAGTATTTT; D: TRBD2; size: .; J: TRBJ2-3; V: TRBV4-3
CDR3: CASSSRFGTAYNEQFF; DNA: TGTGCCAGCAGCTCCCGCTTTGGGACAGCTTACAATGAGCAGTTCTTC; D: TRBD1; size: .; J: TRBJ2-1; V: TRBV9
CDR3: CASPPGTSGNNEQFF; DNA: TGTGCCAGCCCCCCCGGGACTAGCGGAAACAATGAGCAGTTCTTC; D: TRBD2; size: .; J: TRBJ2-1; V: TRBV14
CDR3: CASRPYLLRDSLNTQYF; DNA: TGCGCCAGCAGGCCCTACCTCCTCCGGGACAGCTTGAATACGCAGTATTTT; D: TRBD1; size: once; J: TRBJ2-3; V: TRBV4-1
CDR3: CASSPAGLAATGELFF; DNA: TGTGCCAGCTCACCAGCTGGACTAGCGGCCACCGGGGAGCTGTTTTTT; D: TRBD2; size: once; J: TRBJ2-2; V: TRBV18
CDR3: CATSRDFYREGLAGADTQYF; DNA: TGTGCCACCAGCAGAGATTTTTACCGGGAGGGACTAGCGGGAGCAGATACGCAGTATTTT; D: TRBD2; size: .; J: TRBJ2-3; V: TRBV15
CDR3: CASRRTGLAHEQFF; DNA: TGTGCCAGCCGAAGGACAGGCCTAGCCCATGAGCAGTTCTTC; D: TRBD1; size: .; J: TRBJ2-1; V: TRBV6-5
CDR3: CASRQSLPLEQYF; DNA: TGTGCCAGCAGACAGTCCCTCCCCCTCGAGCAGTACTTC; D: .; size: .; J: TRBJ2-7; V: TRBV6-5
CDR3: CASSPLWDRTDTQYF; DNA: TGCGCCAGCAGCCCACTGTGGGACAGGACAGATACGCAGTATTTT; D: TRBD1; size: .; J: TRBJ2-3; V: TRBV4-1
CDR3: CASSLEGLPPTNEQFF; DNA: TGTGCCAGCAGCTTAGAGGGACTACCCCCTACCAATGAGCAGTTCTTC; D: TRBD2; size: .; J: TRBJ2-1; V: TRBV11-3
CDR3: CASSLFSGDYEQYF; DNA: TGTGCCAGCAGCTTATTTAGCGGAGACTACGAGCAGTACTTC; D: .; size: .; J: TRBJ2-7; V: TRBV11-2
CDR3: CASSSRQPSKLFF; DNA: TGTGCCAGCAGTTCCCGACAGCCCTCCAAACTGTTTTTT; D: .; size: .; J: TRBJ1-4; V: TRBV12-3/TRBV12-4
CDR3: CASSSGGPGNTIYF; DNA: TGTGCCAGCAGCTCGGGGGGGCCTGGAAACACCATATATTTT; D: .; size: few; J: TRBJ1-3; V: TRBV7-3
CDR3: CASSLPVSGSPDEQYF; DNA: TGCGCCAGCAGCTTGCCAGTTAGCGGGAGTCCCGACGAGCAGTACTTC; D: TRBD2; size: .; J: TRBJ2-7; V: TRBV5-1
CDR3: CASSQGGDGDTQYF; DNA: TGCGCCAGCAGCCAAGGGGGCGACGGGGATACGCAGTATTTT; D: .; size: .; J: TRBJ2-3; V: TRBV4-3
CDR3: CASSIGTGTGWNQPQHF; DNA: TGTGCCAGTAGTATAGGAACCGGGACAGGGTGGAATCAGCCCCAGCATTTT; D: TRBD1; size: .; J: TRBJ1-5; V: TRBV19
CDR3: CASSHAAGGAGPQHF; DNA: TGTGCCAGCAGCCATGCCGCAGGCGGTGCGGGGCCCCAGCATTTT; D: .; size: .; J: TRBJ1-5; V: TRBV5-6
CDR3: CASSLLPGQGVKNIQYF; DNA: TGCGCCAGCAGCCTCCTGCCCGGACAGGGGGTCAAAAACATTCAGTACTTC; D: TRBD1; size: .; J: TRBJ2-4; V: TRBV4-1
CDR3: CASSLGTGLVQAFF; DNA: TGTGCCAGCAGCCTCGGGACAGGGCTTGTTCAAGCTTTCTTT; D: TRBD1; size: .; J: TRBJ1-1; V: TRBV28
CDR3: CASSFQNQGHYGYTF; DNA: TGTGCCAGCAGCTTTCAAAACCAGGGGCACTATGGCTACACCTTC; D: .; size: .; J: TRBJ1-2; V: TRBV13
CDR3: CASSYATHTEAFF; DNA: TGTGCCAGCAGTTACGCTACTCACACTGAAGCTTTCTTT; D: .; size: .; J: TRBJ1-1; V: TRBV6-5
CDR3: CARKGALGAFF; DNA: TGTGCCAGGAAGGGGGCGCTGGGAGCTTTCTTT; D: TRBD1; size: .; J: TRBJ1-1; V: TRBV25-1
CDR3: CASSDWDRGPYGYTF; DNA: TGTGCCAGCAGTGATTGGGACAGGGGGCCCTATGGCTACACCTTC; D: TRBD1; size: .; J: TRBJ1-2; V: TRBV6-1
CDR3: CASSPGTPDYGYTF; DNA: TGTGCCAGCAGCCCCGGGACACCTGACTATGGCTACACCTTC; D: .; size: .; J: TRBJ1-2; V: TRBV6-6
CDR3: CASSPQPPGTGGTYSPLHF; DNA: TGTGCCAGCAGTCCCCAGCCCCCCGGGACAGGGGGTACTTATTCACCCCTCCACTTT; D: TRBD1; size: few; J: TRBJ1-6; V: TRBV27
CDR3: CASTAPGGYEQYF; DNA: TGTGCCAGCACCGCTCCAGGGGGCTACGAGCAGTACTTC; D: TRBD1; size: .; J: TRBJ2-7; V: TRBV7-9
CDR3: CASSQEASGHGSYEQYF; DNA: TGCGCCAGCAGCCAAGAAGCGTCGGGACACGGCTCCTACGAGCAGTACTTC; D: .; size: .; J: TRBJ2-7; V: TRBV4-1
CDR3: CASSLLPGGSSYEQYF; DNA: TGTGCCAGCAGCCTATTACCGGGAGGAAGCTCCTACGAGCAGTACTTC; D: TRBD2; size: .; J: TRBJ2-7; V: TRBV7-9
CDR3: CSVEDGGGGYTF; DNA: TGCAGCGTTGAAGATGGGGGGGGCGGCTACACCTTC; D: .; size: .; J: TRBJ1-2; V: TRBV29-1
CDR3: CASSFDRTYQETQYF; DNA: TGTGCCAGCAGCTTCGACAGGACTTACCAAGAGACCCAGTACTTC; D: .; size: .; J: TRBJ2-5; V: TRBV3-1/TRBV3-2
CDR3: CASSFGGRAYDEQYF; DNA: TGTGCCAGCAGCTTCGGCGGGAGGGCCTATGACGAGCAGTACTTC; D: TRBD2; size: once; J: TRBJ2-7; V: TRBV7-2
CDR3: CASSSLTLTGPTEAFF; DNA: TGTGCCAGCAGTTCCCTTACTCTGACAGGGCCCACTGAAGCTTTCTTT; D: TRBD1; size: .; J: TRBJ1-1; V: TRBV6-6